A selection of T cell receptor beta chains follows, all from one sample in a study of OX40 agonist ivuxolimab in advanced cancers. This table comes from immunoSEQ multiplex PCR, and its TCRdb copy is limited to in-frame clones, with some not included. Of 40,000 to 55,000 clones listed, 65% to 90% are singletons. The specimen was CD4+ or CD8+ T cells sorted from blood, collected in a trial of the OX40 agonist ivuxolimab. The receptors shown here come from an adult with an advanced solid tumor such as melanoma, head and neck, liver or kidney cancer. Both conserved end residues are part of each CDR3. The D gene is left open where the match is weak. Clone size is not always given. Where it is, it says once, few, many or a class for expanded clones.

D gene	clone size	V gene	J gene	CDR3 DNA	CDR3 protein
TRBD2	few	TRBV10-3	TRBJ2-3	TGTGCCATCAGCCGCGCTCGACTAGCGGGAGAGGCAGATACGCAGTATTTT	CAISRARLAGEADTQYF
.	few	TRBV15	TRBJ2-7	TGTGCCACCAGCACCCAGGTAGGAGCGACCTACGAGCAGTACTTC	CATSTQVGATYEQYF
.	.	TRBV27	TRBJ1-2	TGTGCCAGCAGTACAAACAGGGTGGATATCTCCGGCTATGGCTACACCTTC	CASSTNRVDISGYGYTF
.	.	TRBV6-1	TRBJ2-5	TGTGCCAGCAATTTACACTTAGAGACCCAGTACTTC	CASNLHLETQYF
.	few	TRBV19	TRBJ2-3	TGTGCCAGTAGTCGGGGCCAAAGCACAGATACGCAGTATTTT	CASSRGQSTDTQYF
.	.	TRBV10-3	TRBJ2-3	TGTGCCATCAGTGAGGCGGGACCGAGCACAGATACGCAGTATTTT	CAISEAGPSTDTQYF
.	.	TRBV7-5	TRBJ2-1	TGTGCCAATCCCCACAATGAGCAGTTCTTC	CANPHNEQFF
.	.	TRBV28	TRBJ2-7	TGTGCCAGCAGTTCGGGTGGGGGCCCTAACGAGCAGTACTTC	CASSSGGGPNEQYF
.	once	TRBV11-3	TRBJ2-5	TGTGCCAGCAGCTTAACCCCGAAAGAGACCCAGTACTTC	CASSLTPKETQYF
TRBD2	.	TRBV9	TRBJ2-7	TGTGCCAGCAGCGTAGTCCCGTCGGGAGGGCCCTACGAGCAGTACTTC	CASSVVPSGGPYEQYF
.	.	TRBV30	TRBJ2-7	TGTGCCCGGGGGGCCCCTAATTCCTACGAGCAGTACTTC	CARGAPNSYEQYF
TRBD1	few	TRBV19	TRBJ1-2	TGTGCCAGTAGTTCCACAGGGGGGAACTATGGCTACACCTTC	CASSSTGGNYGYTF
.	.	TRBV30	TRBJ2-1	TGTGCCAGTATCCGGGACGGGCGATACAATGAGCAGTTCTTC	CASIRDGRYNEQFF
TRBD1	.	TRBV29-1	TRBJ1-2	TGCAGCGCCAAGAGACAGGGGAGATTTGGTGGCTACACCTTC	CSAKRQGRFGGYTF
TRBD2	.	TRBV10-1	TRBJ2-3	TGCGCCAGCAGTGAGAGTAATCCGACTAGCGGGAGCACAGATACGCAGTATTTT	CASSESNPTSGSTDTQYF
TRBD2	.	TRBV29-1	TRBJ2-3	TGCAGCGAACGGGAGGGAGGCACAGATACGCAGTATTTT	CSEREGGTDTQYF
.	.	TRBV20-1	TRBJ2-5	TGCAGTGCTAGTACACAAGAGACCCAGTACTTC	CSASTQETQYF
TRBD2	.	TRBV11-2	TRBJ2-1	TGTGCCCGCAGCCGAACCCCCACAACTAGCGGGAGAAATGAGCAGTTCTTC	CARSRTPTTSGRNEQFF
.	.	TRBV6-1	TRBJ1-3	TGTGCCAGCAACTCGGGGGGGACTGGAAACACCATATATTTT	CASNSGGTGNTIYF
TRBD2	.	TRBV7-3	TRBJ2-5	TGTGCCAGCAGCTTAGGAGCTAGCGGGGCGCAGTACTTC	CASSLGASGAQYF
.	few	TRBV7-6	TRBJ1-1	TGTGCCAGCAGCTTGACTCCAGAGAACACTGAAGCTTTCTTT	CASSLTPENTEAFF
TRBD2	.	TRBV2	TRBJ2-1	TGTGCCAGCAGAGAAGCCAAACTAGCGGGAGTCTACAATGAGCAGTTCTTC	CASREAKLAGVYNEQFF
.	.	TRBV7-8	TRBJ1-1	TGTGCCAGCAGCTTGTGGTTCGGACGGGACACTGAAGCTTTCTTT	CASSLWFGRDTEAFF
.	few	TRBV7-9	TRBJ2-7	TGTGCCAGCAGCTTCCAGAACTACGAGCAGTACTTC	CASSFQNYEQYF
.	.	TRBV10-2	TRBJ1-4	TGCGCCACCCTCCTAATTGGGGGGCCGGATGAAAAACTGTTTTTT	CATLLIGGPDEKLFF
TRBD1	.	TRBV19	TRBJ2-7	TGTGCCAGTAGTACCTCGGGCAGGGGGCTGGACGAGCAGTACTTC	CASSTSGRGLDEQYF
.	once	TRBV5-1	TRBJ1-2	TGCGCCAGCAGCTTGGGAGGGGACTATGGCTACACCTTC	CASSLGGDYGYTF